This T cell receptor (beta chain) was sequenced during a study of shared clonotypes between healthy human individuals (dated by TCRdb to about 2020). Background on the whole study: A couple of women and a few men aged 18 to 49 years were included in the cohort. Blood TCR repertoires of about five healthy adults were deeply sequenced to estimate repertoire size and the extent of clonotype sharing between individuals. For each donor, CD4 naive and CD4 memory were each run on three plates, CD8 naive on two plates, and CD8 memory on one plate. To increase sequencing depth and limit assay-specific biases, TCR repertoire library preparation and sequencing were carried out by different laboratories using diverse techniques. Leukapheresis yielded between about 0.9 and 10 billion PBMCs per donor.

As concerns this clone: The antigen it recognizes is unknown. Base quality data are lacking; no much larger clone is found one base away.

Looking up the germline V gene yields CDR1 LGHNA and CDR2 YSLEER. V lost 4 bases and J lost 9 bases; the stretch between them is 13 bases long. Including cysteine and phenylalanine, the CDR3 has 13 amino acids. Just CDR3 DNA is preserved here, 39 bases in frame from base 1. CD8 naive samples were CD45RO-negative cells positively selected for CCR7, giving a CD45RA+CCR7+ population that excluded TemRA cells. Donors were healthy HIV-negative adults with no recently reported acute infections or vaccinations. All donors were Caucasian adults living in Nashville, Tennessee, USA. Blood was collected by leukapheresis, and PBMCs were isolated by Ficoll-Histopaque density gradient centrifugation and then cryopreserved in liquid nitrogen vapor phase. Purity and quantity of every magnetically sorted T cell population were checked by analytical flow cytometry. From each sorted fraction, genomic DNA was isolated and quantified by UV absorbance on a Nanodrop 2000c.

Using the deep immunoSEQ assay, multiplex PCR amplified TCR CDR3 regions from genomic DNA. Extracted genomic DNA from each cell subset was distributed evenly across all wells of several immunoSEQ 96-well plates, and each plate was treated as a replicate. Each replicate PCR for sorted subsets received 200 ng genomic DNA, equal to about 29,000 T cell genomes. Purified libraries were quantified with a Qubit 3.0 fluorometer, sized on a Bioanalyzer 2100, and re-quantified with the KAPA Library Quantification kit. Every immunoSEQ 96-well plate was sequenced on a dedicated single-read 150-cycle Illumina NextSeq 550 flow cell. The source study handled its data this way. Because the immunoSEQ output included only junctional sequences and no quality scores, the filtering could not be the same as the filtering used for full-length reads. To assign V/J genes and CDR3, sequences were annotated using PyIR, a Python wrapper for IgBLAST v1.9, with IMGT germline references. Reads were filtered out if the reads had weak V/J assignments (E-value above 1e-6), no CDR3, stop codons, out-of-frame junctions, or ambiguous translated residues. V3J clonotypes were defined by identical inferred V gene, J gene, and CDR3 amino acid sequence. Percentage overlap between repertoires was computed as shared unique clonotypes divided by the size of the smaller repertoire. Richness of each repertoire was evaluated using RTK rarefaction, the Chao1 estimator, and Recon v2.1 estimates of unobserved clonotypes. Generation probabilities were computed with OLGA for all TCRbeta clonotypes obtained by the gDNA method from four donors. This is the immuneACCESS table as TCRdb keeps it, with only in-frame sequences that have V and J called. A part of the clones is gone; compared with another copy, unresolved V genes explain less than half, and the rest is unexplained. The DNA gave D and trimming, while V, J and clone size come from that table. Within this sample are around 2,100,000 clones, with roughly 95% of them counted one time only. The ten largest clones take up approximately 1% of the sample.

The full study reports these points: Based on pairwise subsampling, the degree of clonotype sharing among donors was expected to be affected by sequencing depth. About 5% of naive CD4, 3.5% of naive CD8, approximately 2% of memory CD4, and 0.4% of memory CD8 clonotypes were shared across a few donors. Sampling was restricted to blood, and TCR repertoires in tissues likely differ from the TCR repertoires found in blood. Compared with non-shared clonotypes, clonotypes shared by all four sorted-subset donors had higher generation probabilities. Because the study included only a small number of donors, the genetic and exposure-history diversity represented was limited. Even with the large sequencing depth, rarefaction of the sorted-subset datasets indicated that sequencing was incomplete. Naive subsets generally had larger estimated clonotype richness than memory subsets.

This TCR was sampled from a man between 18 and 35 years old in good health. Sequenced sample: naive CD8+ T cells sorted from blood. The meaning of the sample's cell subset or site label: CD45RA+CCR7+. Recombination joined TRBV4-3 with TRBJ2-1; the D gene is unclear. CDR3 reads: CASSPDRPGEQFF. The bases read TGCGCCAGCAGCCCGGACCGACCAGGTGAGCAGTTCTTC.